This TCR beta chain was obtained from a study of cytomegalovirus exposure and HLA in healthy donors. Points from the study as a whole: The CMV antigen specificity of three CMV-associated chains was confirmed through in vitro analysis.

On this clone: What it binds is unknown.

Germline CDR1 and CDR2: SEHNR and FQNEAQ (reference sequence). J lost 5 bases, V lost 5 bases, and 8 bases had no gene match. The CDR3 sequence is 14 residues long. The PCR employed 60 Vbeta primers together with 13 Jbeta primers. The method was immunoSEQ multiplex PCR; TCRdb's version includes in-frame clones alone and lacks a portion of them. The sample shows 55,000 to 75,000 clones, and about 4% sits with its ten largest clones. Sequencing was carried out using PBMCs. The rearrangement uses TRBV7-9 and TRBJ1-1, with 7 bases identical to TRBD1. The sequence derives from a male donor in good health and CMV-seronegative. For the CDR3, the DNA is TGTGCCAGCAGCGCCGGACAGGCGACGACTGAAGCTTTCTTT. It translates to CASSAGQATTEAFF.